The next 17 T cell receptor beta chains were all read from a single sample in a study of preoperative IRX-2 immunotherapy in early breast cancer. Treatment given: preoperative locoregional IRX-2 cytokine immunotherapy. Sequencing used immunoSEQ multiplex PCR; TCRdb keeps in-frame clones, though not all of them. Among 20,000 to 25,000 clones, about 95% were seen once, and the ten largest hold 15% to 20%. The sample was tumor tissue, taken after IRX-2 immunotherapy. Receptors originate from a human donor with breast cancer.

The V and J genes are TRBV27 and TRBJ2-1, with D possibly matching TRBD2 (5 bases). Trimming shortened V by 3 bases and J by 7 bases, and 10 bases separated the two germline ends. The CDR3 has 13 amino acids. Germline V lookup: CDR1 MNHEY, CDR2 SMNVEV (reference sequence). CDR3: CASSFRTRNEQFF. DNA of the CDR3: TGTGCCAGCAGTTTTCGGACTCGGAATGAGCAGTTCTTC.

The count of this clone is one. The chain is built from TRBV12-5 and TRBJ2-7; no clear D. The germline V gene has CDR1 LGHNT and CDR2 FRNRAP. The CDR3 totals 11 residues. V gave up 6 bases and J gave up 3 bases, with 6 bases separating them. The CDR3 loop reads CASGTGYEQYF. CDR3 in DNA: TGTGCTAGTGGAACCGGCTACGAGCAGTACTTC.

The CDR3 DNA sequence: TGTGCCAGCAGTGAGGGCTTTGGGGCCAACGTCCTGACTTTC. It translates to CASSEGFGANVLTF. The V and J genes are TRBV25-1 and TRBJ2-6; D is unclear. Trimming pared 3 bases from V and 3 bases from J, leaving 6 bases between. From germline, CDR1 is MGHDK and CDR2 SYGVNS. There are 14 residues in the CDR3.

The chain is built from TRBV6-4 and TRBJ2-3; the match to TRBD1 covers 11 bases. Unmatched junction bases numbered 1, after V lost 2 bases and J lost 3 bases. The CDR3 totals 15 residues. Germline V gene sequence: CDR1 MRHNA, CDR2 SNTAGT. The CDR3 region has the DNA TGTGCCAGCAGTGACGGACAGGGGGCTACAGATACGCAGTATTTT. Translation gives CASSDGQGATDTQYF.

CDR3 in DNA: TGTGCCAGCAGCCAAGACGGCAGGGGGCGAGAGGAGCAGTACTTC. This gives the protein CASSQDGRGREEQYF. The chain uses TRBV4-2 and TRBJ2-7; 8 nucleotides align to TRBD1. The CDR3 sequence is 15 residues long. In germline, CDR1 is LGHNA, CDR2 YNFKEQ. V lost 0 bases, J lost 7 bases, and 8 bases stayed unmatched.

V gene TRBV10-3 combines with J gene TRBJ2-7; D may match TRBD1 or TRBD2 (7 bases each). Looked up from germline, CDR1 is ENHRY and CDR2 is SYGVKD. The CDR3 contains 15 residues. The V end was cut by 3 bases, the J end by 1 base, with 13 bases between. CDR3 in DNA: TGTGCCATCAGTGACCCAGGGGGGGGGTCCTACGAGCAGTACTTC. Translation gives CAISDPGGGSYEQYF.

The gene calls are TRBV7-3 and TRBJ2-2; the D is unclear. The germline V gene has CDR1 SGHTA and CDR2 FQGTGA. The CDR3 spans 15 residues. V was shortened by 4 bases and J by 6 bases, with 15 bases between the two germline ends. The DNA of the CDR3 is TGTGCCAGCAGCTCCAACCCACTTCGCTCCGGGGAGCTGTTTTTT. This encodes CASSSNPLRSGELFF.

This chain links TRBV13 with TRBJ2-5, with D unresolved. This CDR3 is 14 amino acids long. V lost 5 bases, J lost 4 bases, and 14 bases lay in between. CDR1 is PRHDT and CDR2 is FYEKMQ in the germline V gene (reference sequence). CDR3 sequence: CASSGRLGAETQYF. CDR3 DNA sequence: TGTGCCAGCAGCGGACGACTGGGCGCAGAGACCCAGTACTTC.

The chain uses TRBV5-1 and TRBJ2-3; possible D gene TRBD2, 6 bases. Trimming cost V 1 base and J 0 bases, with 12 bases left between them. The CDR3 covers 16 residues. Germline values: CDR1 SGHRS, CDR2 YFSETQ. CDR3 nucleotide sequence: TGCGCCAGCAGCTTGACTGCGGGGAAAAGCACAGATACGCAGTATTTT. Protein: CASSLTAGKSTDTQYF.

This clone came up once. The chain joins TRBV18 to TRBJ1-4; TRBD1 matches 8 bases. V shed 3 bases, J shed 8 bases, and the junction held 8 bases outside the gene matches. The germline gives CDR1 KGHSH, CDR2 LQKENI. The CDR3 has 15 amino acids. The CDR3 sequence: CASSPGQGTWEKLFF. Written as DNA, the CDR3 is TGTGCCAGCTCACCTGGACAGGGAACTTGGGAAAAACTGTTTTTT.

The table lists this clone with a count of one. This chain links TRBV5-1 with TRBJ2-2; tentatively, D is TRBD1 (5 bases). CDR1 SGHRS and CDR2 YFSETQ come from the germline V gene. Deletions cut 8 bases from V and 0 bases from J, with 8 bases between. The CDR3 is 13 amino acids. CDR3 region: CASTTANTGELFF. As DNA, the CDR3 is TGCGCCAGTACGACAGCGAACACCGGGGAGCTGTTTTTT.

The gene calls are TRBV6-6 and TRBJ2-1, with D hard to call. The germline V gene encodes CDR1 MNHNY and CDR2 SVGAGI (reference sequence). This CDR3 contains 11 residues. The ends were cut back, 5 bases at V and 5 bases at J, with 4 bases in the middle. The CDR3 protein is CASSPNNEQFF. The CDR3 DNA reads TGTGCCAGCAGTCCGAACAATGAGCAGTTCTTC.

The CDR3 region has the DNA TGCGCCAGCAGCTCGGGGGCTATCTTCTCCTACGAGCAGTACTTC. Translation: CASSSGAIFSYEQYF. The gene calls are TRBV5-1 and TRBJ2-7; perhaps D is TRBD1 or TRBD2 (6 bases each). CDR3 length: 15 residues. V lost 3 bases, J lost 0 bases, and 13 bases lay in between. Germline-derived CDR1 and CDR2 are SGHRS and YFSETQ.

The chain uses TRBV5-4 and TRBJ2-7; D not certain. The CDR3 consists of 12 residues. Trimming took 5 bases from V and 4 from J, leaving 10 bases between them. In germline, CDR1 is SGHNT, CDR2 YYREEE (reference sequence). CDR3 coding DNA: TGTGCCAGCAGTACTTACATTTACGAGCAGTACTTC. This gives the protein CASSTYIYEQYF.

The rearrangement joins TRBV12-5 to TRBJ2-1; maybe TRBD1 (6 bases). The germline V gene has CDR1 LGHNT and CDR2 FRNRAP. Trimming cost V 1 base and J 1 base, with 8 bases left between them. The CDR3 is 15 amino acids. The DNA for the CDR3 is TGTGCTAGTGGTTTGGCAGGGGCATCCTACAATGAGCAGTTCTTC. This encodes CASGLAGASYNEQFF. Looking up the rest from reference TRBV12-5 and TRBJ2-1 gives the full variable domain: DARVTQTPRHKVTEMGQEVTMRCQPILGHNTVFWYRQTMMQGLELLAYFRNRAPLDDSGMPKDRFSAEMPDATLATLKIQPSEPRDSAVYFCASGLAGASYNEQFFGPGTRLTVL.

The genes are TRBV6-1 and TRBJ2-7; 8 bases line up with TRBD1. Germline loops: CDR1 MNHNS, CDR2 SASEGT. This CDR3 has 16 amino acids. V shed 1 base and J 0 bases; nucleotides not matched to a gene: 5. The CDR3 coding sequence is TGTGCCAGCAGTGAAGGACAAGGGACAGGCTCCTACGAGCAGTACTTC. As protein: CASSEGQGTGSYEQYF.

Here the CDR3 DNA reads TGTGCCAGCAGTCTGGACCTTTACAATGAGCAGTTCTTC. Translated, it gives CASSLDLYNEQFF. The chain carries TRBV28 and TRBJ2-1; D not certain. V dropped 5 bases and J dropped 4 bases, with 9 bases sitting between them. The CDR3 sequence is 13 residues long. The V gene's germline CDR1 is MDHEN and CDR2 SYDVKM.